A selection of T cell receptor beta chains follows, all from one sample in a study of cytomegalovirus exposure and HLA in healthy donors. Measured with immunoSEQ multiplex PCR; TCRdb has only the in-frame clones, and not every one. Counted here are 180,000 or so clones, about 80% occurring once; the ten biggest clones make up roughly 1.4%. The sequenced material came from PBMCs. These receptors were collected from a man aged 40-49 years in good health and CMV-seronegative. The CDR3 runs from the conserved cysteine through the conserved F or W. Each record gives: D gene, V gene, J gene, clone size, CDR3 protein, CDR3 DNA. The D gene is left open where the match is weak. Rows may omit the clone size; those that give it use once, few, many or a size class.

>.|TRBV30|TRBJ1-4|once
CAWSDGIAGGEKLFF
TGTGCCTGGAGTGATGGGATCGCGGGGGGTGAAAAACTGTTTTTT
>.|TRBV18|TRBJ1-5|.
CASSPNRAGSNQPQHF
TGTGCCAGCTCACCTAACAGGGCTGGCAGCAATCAGCCCCAGCATTTT
>TRBD1|TRBV6-5|TRBJ1-1|.
CASSYIFSGGNTEAFF
TGTGCCAGCAGTTACATCTTCTCAGGGGGAAACACTGAAGCTTTCTTT
>TRBD1|TRBV5-6|TRBJ1-5|once
CASSLSGQSNQPQHF
TGTGCCAGCAGCTTGTCGGGACAGAGCAATCAGCCCCAGCATTTT
>TRBD1|TRBV4-3|TRBJ1-2|.
CASSHTTGDSAGYTF
TGCGCCAGCAGCCACACTACAGGGGATTCTGCTGGCTACACCTTC
>.|TRBV9|TRBJ1-2|.
CASSVTGNYGYTF
TGTGCCAGCAGCGTAACAGGGAACTATGGCTACACCTTC
>.|TRBV27|TRBJ1-5|.
CASSQGGFSNQPQHF
TGTGCCAGCAGCCAGGGAGGGTTTAGCAATCAGCCCCAGCATTTT
>TRBD1|TRBV2|TRBJ2-7|.
CASSGNTGGRNEQYF
TGTGCCAGCAGTGGCAACACAGGGGGCAGGAACGAGCAGTACTTC
>.|TRBV28|TRBJ2-3|.
CASSRGAGASDTQYF
TGTGCCAGCAGCCGGGGCGCAGGGGCTTCAGATACGCAGTATTTT
>TRBD2|TRBV7-9|TRBJ2-5|.
CASSLGLAGPQETQYF
TGTGCCAGCAGCTTAGGACTAGCGGGGCCCCAAGAGACCCAGTACTTC
>TRBD1|TRBV19|TRBJ1-4|.
CASRQGDSDEKLFF
TGTGCCAGTAGACAGGGGGATTCAGATGAAAAACTGTTTTTT
>.|TRBV28|TRBJ2-5|.
CASSSSSVQETQYF
TGTGCCAGCAGTTCGTCTAGCGTCCAAGAGACCCAGTACTTC
>.|TRBV19|TRBJ1-1|.
CASSTGVNTEAFF
TGTGCCAGCAGTACCGGTGTGAACACTGAAGCTTTCTTT
>.|TRBV28|TRBJ2-4|.
CASSSRGPLAKNIQYF
TGTGCCAGCAGTTCTCGGGGTCCTCTAGCCAAAAACATTCAGTACTTC
>TRBD2|TRBV7-9|TRBJ2-3|.
CASSFQSGVDDTQYF
TGTGCCAGCAGCTTCCAAAGCGGGGTAGATGATACGCAGTATTTT
>TRBD1|TRBV5-1|TRBJ1-1|.
CASSLQGGTEAFF
TGCGCCAGCAGCTTACAGGGGGGGACTGAAGCTTTCTTT
>TRBD1|TRBV18|TRBJ2-7|.
CTSSKTGDEQYF
TGTACCAGCTCAAAGACAGGGGACGAGCAGTACTTC
>.|TRBV12-5|TRBJ1-1|.
CASGLGSVREAFF
TGTGCTAGTGGTTTGGGATCGGTCAGGGAAGCTTTCTTT